These T cell receptor beta chains were read from a single sample in a study of OX40 agonist ivuxolimab in advanced cancers. Produced via immunoSEQ multiplex PCR; TCRdb's table is partial and in-frame only. The sample consists of 45,000 to 55,000 clones, roughly 84% of them appearing once. This specimen consisted of CD4+ or CD8+ T cells sorted from blood, obtained in a trial of the OX40 agonist ivuxolimab. Receptors originate from an adult with an advanced solid tumor such as melanoma, head and neck, liver or kidney cancer. Each CDR3 is given with its conserved first and last residue. The D gene is left open where the match is weak. Some rows mark clone size as missing; the rest say once, few, many or name a class of expanded clone.

TRBV11-2	NA	TRBJ2-3	once	TGTGCCAGCAGCTTACAGTCAGATACGCAGTATTTT	CASSLQSDTQYF
TRBV28	TRBD1	TRBJ2-2	NA	TGTGCCAGCAGCCTTCCTGGACAGGGGACCACCGGGGAGCTGTTTTTT	CASSLPGQGTTGELFF
TRBV5-1	NA	TRBJ2-1	few	TGCGCCAGCCGTCTCCAGGAGGGGTACAATGAGCAGTTCTTC	CASRLQEGYNEQFF
TRBV19	NA	TRBJ1-1	NA	TGTGCCAGTACCCCTATAGGGACGAGGAACACTGAAGCTTTCTTT	CASTPIGTRNTEAFF
TRBV2	TRBD2	TRBJ2-1	NA	TGTGCCGGCAGCTTTAGCGGGGACTACAATGAGCAGTTCTTC	CAGSFSGDYNEQFF
TRBV6-5	TRBD1	TRBJ2-3	NA	TGTGCCAGCAGTTACTCGAAGGACAGGGATGAAGATACGCAGTATTTT	CASSYSKDRDEDTQYF
TRBV4-1	TRBD2	TRBJ2-3	NA	TGCGCCAGCAGCCTTTCATCGCTAGCGGATCTCACAGATACGCAGTATTTT	CASSLSSLADLTDTQYF
TRBV7-3	TRBD2	TRBJ2-1	once	TGTGCCAGCAGCCCCGGCGGGAGGGCCGGTGAGCAGTTCTTC	CASSPGGRAGEQFF
TRBV5-4	NA	TRBJ2-3	NA	TGTGCCAGCAGCTTCAGAGGATTCTCCACAGATACGCAGTATTTT	CASSFRGFSTDTQYF
TRBV29-1	NA	TRBJ2-7	NA	TGCAGCGTTCAACAGGGCAGCTACGAGCAGTACTTC	CSVQQGSYEQYF
TRBV6-5	NA	TRBJ1-2	NA	TGTGCCACAAGGACAGATCCTAACTATGGCTACACCTTC	CATRTDPNYGYTF
TRBV30	TRBD2	TRBJ2-5	NA	TGTGCCTGGAGTGTACATAGGACTAGCGGGGGGGCCCGAGAGACCCAGTACTTC	CAWSVHRTSGGARETQYF
TRBV12-2	NA	TRBJ2-7	NA	TGTGCAAGTCGCTTATGGCAGCGGGAGGCGGGGGACTACGAGCAGTACTTC	CASRLWQREAGDYEQYF
TRBV11-1	NA	TRBJ1-1	NA	TGTGCCAGCAGCTTTTCTCGTGACAGGAGTAGTAAACTGAACACTGAAGCTTTCTTT	CASSFSRDRSSKLNTEAFF
TRBV30	NA	TRBJ1-4	NA	TGTGCCTGGAGCGCCGCGAATGAAAAACTGTTTTTT	CAWSAANEKLFF
TRBV6-5	NA	TRBJ2-7	NA	TGTGCCAGCAGGGCAGGGGAAATGGGCTACGAGCAGTACTTC	CASRAGEMGYEQYF
TRBV7-6	NA	TRBJ2-2	NA	TGTGCCAGCAGCTTAGGTGCGCCCACCGGGGAGCTGTTTTTT	CASSLGAPTGELFF
TRBV15	TRBD2	TRBJ2-1	NA	TGTGCCACCAGCAGAGTGACAGCTAGCGGGAGGAGGTACAATGAGCAGTTCTTC	CATSRVTASGRRYNEQFF
TRBV4-3	NA	TRBJ1-1	NA	TGCGCCAGCAGTCAAGGTATAGGGAACACTGAAGCTTTCTTT	CASSQGIGNTEAFF
TRBV7-8	NA	TRBJ1-6	NA	TGTGCCAGCAGCCCAGAGGACGCTTGGGGGTCACCCCTCCACTTT	CASSPEDAWGSPLHF